This T cell receptor beta chain was captured by sequencing in a study of CD8 T cells in Susac syndrome. RNA was extracted with the RNeasy kit, and a quantity of about 0.5 to 1 ug was reverse transcribed using random hexamers. An immunoSEQ multiplex PCR generated amplified TCR beta CDR3 products spanning 54 Vbeta and 13 Jbeta. TCRdb re-called the immunoSEQ multiplex PCR reads with MiXCR, one entry per CDR3 protein. The sample carries about 180,000 distinct CDR3 sequences, around 95% recorded once. The authors sequenced TCR beta from blood CD8+ and CD4+ T cells. The multiple sclerosis control group comprised treatment-naive patients with stable or active relapsing-remitting disease. Isolation of CD8+ and CD4+ T cells was performed negatively, whereas enrichment of TEMRA cells was done by FACS. Per germline, CDR1 LNHNV and CDR2 YYDKDF (reference sequence). This CDR3 is 17 amino acids long. Trimming removed 1 base from V and 7 bases from J, with 22 bases in between.

The sequenced sample consisted of CD4+ T cells from PBMCs. The receptor was isolated from a human donor with multiple sclerosis. The chain has TRBV15 and TRBJ1-2; D might be TRBD1 (5 bases). CDR3 DNA sequence: TGTGCCACCAGCAGAGGGGGGGAAGCAGTTCGGGCTGGTGGCTACACCTTC. Its protein product is CATSRGGEAVRAGGYTF. The full variable domain, in which reference TRBV15 and TRBJ1-2 provide the parts outside the CDR3, is DAMVIQNPRYQVTQFGKPVTLSCSQTLNHNVMYWYQQKSSQAPKLLFHYYDKDFNNEADTPDNFQSRRPNTSFCFLDIRSPGLGDTAMYLCATSRGGEAVRAGGYTFGSGTRLTVV.